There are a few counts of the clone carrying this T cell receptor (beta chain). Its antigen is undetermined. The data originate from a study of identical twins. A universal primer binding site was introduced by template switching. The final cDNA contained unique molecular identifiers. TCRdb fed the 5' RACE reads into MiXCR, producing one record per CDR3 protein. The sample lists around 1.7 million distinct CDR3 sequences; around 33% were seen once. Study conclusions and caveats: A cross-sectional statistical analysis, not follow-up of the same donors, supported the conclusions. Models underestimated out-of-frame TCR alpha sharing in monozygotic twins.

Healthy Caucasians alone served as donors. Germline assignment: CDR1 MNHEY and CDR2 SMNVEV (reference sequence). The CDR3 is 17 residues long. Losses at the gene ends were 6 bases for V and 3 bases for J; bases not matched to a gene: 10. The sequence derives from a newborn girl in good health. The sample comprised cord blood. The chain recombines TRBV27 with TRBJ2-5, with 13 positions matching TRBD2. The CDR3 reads CASSLYRTSGSKETQYF. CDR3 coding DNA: TGTGCCAGCAGCCTTTACAGGACTAGCGGGAGTAAAGAGACCCAGTACTTC.